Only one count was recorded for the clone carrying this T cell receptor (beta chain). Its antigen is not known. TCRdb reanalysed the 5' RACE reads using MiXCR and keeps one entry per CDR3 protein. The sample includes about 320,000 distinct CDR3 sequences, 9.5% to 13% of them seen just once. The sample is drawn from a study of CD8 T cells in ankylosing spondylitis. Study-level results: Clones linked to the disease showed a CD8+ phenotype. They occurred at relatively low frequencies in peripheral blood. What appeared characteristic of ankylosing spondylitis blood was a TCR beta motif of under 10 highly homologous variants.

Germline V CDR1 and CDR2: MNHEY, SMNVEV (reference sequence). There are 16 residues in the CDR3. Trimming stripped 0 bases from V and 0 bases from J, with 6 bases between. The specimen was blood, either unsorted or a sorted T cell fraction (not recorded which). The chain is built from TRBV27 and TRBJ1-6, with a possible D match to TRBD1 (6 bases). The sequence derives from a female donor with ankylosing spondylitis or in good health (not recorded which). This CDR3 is CASSLSGGSYNSPLHF. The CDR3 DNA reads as TGTGCCAGCAGTTTATCAGGGGGCTCCTATAATTCACCCCTCCACTTT.